These 7 T cell receptor beta chains were sequenced from one sample in a study of molecular identifiers for immune sequencing clone quantification. TCRdb used MiXCR to reprocess the PCR reads, holding one entry per CDR3 protein. The repertoire holds more than 450,000 distinct CDR3 sequences, with over 20% as singletons. Specimen: naive CD8+ T cells from blood, with Jurkat cell RNA spiked in. The subset: FACS-sorted CD8+CD4-CCR7+CD45RA+ naive T cells. All receptors come from a human donor in good health. Some libraries in this study had Jurkat cell RNA spiked in.

This clonotype came up once. The junction departs from germline at one end; a sequencing error may be responsible. The gene calls are TRBV7-9 and TRBJ2-7; TRBD1 might be the D (5 bases). Germline CDR1 and CDR2: SEHNR and FQNEAQ (reference sequence). The CDR3 spans 12 residues. CDR3 sequence reads: CASSADSYERYF. In DNA, the CDR3 is TGTGCCAGCAGCGCCGACAGTTACGAGCGGTACTTC.

The chain has TRBV20-1 and TRBJ2-5; TRBD2 matches at 7 bases. The germline V gene encodes CDR1 DFQATT and CDR2 SNEGSKA (reference sequence). CDR3 length: 14 amino acids. Unmatched junction bases numbered 7, after V lost 2 bases and J lost 4 bases. The CDR3 DNA is TGCAGTGCTAGACCGGGTTCGGGGGGAGAGACCCAGTACTTC. Translated: CSARPGSGGETQYF.

The rearrangement joins TRBV5-5 to TRBJ2-5; TRBD2 matches at 7 bases. With V trimmed by 7 bases and J by 5 bases, 11 bases remained unmatched. This CDR3 has 14 amino acids. The V gene's germline CDR1 is SGHKS and CDR2 YYEKEE (reference sequence). CDR3: CASCLADIAETQYF. DNA for the CDR3: TGTGCCAGCTGTCTAGCGGATATTGCTGAGACCCAGTACTTC.

This clonotype was seen a few times. The J gene is TRBJ1-5, the V gene TRBV12-3 or TRBV12-4; D gene unclear. The CDR3 is made up of 14 amino acids. Trimming stripped 5 bases from V and 3 bases from J, with 11 bases between. CDR3 nucleotides: TGTGCCAGCAGTCTAGACGTGTTCAATCAGCCCCAGCATTTT. It translates to CASSLDVFNQPQHF.

As concerns this clonotype: The CDR3 does not close with the conserved phenylalanine or tryptophan, likely indicating a read error. V is TRBV4-2 and J is TRBJ2-7; the D gene is possibly TRBD2 (6 bases). The CDR3 extends over 15 amino acids. The germline gives CDR1 LGHNA, CDR2 YNFKEQ. The CDR3 spells CAGSQESEGFYEQYI. The CDR3 DNA follows: TGTGCCGGCAGCCAAGAGTCGGAGGGATTCTACGAGCAGTACATC.

This clonotype appeared a single time. A much larger clone differs by one base, so this may be a read error. V and J are TRBV7-9 and TRBJ1-1, with D tentatively TRBD1 (5 bases). Germline-derived CDR1 and CDR2 are SEHNR and FQNEAQ (reference sequence). The CDR3 has 14 residues. V was cut by 5 bases and J by 4 bases, with 14 bases left in between. As DNA, the CDR3 is TGTGCCAGCAGCCCCCCGGGCGACAGCACTGAAGCTTTCTTT. Translating it yields CASSPPGDSTEAFF.

This clonotype was seen a handful of times. The gene calls are TRBV28 and TRBJ2-3, with 7 bases lining up with TRBD2. The CDR3 sequence is 14 residues long. The J segment lost 2 bases and the V segment lost 4 bases, leaving 3 bases of the junction unmatched. Germline CDR1 reads MDHEN; CDR2 reads SYDVKM. This CDR3 reads CASSWSGDTDTQYF. The CDR3 coding sequence is TGTGCCAGCAGTTGGAGCGGGGACACAGATACGCAGTATTTT.